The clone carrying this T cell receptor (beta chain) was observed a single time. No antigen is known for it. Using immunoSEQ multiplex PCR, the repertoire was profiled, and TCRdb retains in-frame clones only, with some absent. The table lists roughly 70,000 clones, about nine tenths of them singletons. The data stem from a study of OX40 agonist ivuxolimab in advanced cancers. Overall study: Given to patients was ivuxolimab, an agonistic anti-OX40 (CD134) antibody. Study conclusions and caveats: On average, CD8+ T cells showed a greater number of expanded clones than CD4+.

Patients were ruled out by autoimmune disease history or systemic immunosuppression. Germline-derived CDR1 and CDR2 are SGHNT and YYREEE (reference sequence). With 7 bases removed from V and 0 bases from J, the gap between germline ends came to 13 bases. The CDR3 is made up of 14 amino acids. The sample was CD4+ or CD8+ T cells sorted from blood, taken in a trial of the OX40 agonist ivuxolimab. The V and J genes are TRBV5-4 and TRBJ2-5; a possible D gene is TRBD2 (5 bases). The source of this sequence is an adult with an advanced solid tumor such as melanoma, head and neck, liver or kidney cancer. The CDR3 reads CASSEGNHQETQYF. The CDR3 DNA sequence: TGTGCCAGCTCCGAGGGTAACCACCAAGAGACCCAGTACTTC.